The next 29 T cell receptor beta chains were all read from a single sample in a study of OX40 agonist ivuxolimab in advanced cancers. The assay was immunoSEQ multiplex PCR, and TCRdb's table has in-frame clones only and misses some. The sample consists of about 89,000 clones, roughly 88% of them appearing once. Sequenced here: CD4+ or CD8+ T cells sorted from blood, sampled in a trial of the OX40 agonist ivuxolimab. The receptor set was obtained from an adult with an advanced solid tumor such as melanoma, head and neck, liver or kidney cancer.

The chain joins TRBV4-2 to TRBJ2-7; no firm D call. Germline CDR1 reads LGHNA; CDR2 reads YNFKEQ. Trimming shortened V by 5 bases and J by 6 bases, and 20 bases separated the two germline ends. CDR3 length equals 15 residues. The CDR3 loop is CASSLLRPLNREQYF. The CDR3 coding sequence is TGTGCCAGCAGCTTACTCCGCCCACTCAATCGCGAGCAGTACTTC.

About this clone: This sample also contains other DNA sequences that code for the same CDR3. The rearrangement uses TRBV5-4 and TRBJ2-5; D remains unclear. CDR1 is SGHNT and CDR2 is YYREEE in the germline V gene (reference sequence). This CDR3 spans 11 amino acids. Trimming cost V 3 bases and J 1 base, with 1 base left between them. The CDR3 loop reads CASSSQETQYF. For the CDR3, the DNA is TGTGCCAGCAGCTCCCAAGAGACCCAGTACTTC. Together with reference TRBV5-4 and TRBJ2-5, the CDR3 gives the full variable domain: ETGVTQSPTHLIKTRGQQVTLRCSSQSGHNTVSWYQQALGQGPQFIFQYYREEENGRGNFPPRFSGLQFPNYSSELNVNALELDDSALYLCASSSQETQYFGPGTRLLVL.

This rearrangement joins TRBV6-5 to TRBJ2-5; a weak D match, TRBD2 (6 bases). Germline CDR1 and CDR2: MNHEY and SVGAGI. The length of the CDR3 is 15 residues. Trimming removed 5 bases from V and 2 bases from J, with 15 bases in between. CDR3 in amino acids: CASSQTAGPQETQYF. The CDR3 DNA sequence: TGTGCCAGCAGTCAAACTGCGGGACCTCAAGAGACCCAGTACTTC.

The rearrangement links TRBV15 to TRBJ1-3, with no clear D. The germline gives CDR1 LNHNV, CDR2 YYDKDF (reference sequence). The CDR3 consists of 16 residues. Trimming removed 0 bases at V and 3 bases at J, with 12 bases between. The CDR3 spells CATSRDPHRSGNTIYF. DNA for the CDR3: TGTGCCACCAGCAGAGATCCACATCGTAGTGGAAACACCATATATTTT.

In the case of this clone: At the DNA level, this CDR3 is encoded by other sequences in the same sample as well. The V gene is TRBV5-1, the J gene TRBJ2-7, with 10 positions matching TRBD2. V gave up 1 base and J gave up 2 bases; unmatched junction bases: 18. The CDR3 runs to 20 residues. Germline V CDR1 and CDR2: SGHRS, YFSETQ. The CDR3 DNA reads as TGCGCCAGCAGCTTGACAGCTCGAGGGGTAGCGGGGGGAAGGACCTACGAGCAGTACTTC. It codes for CASSLTARGVAGGRTYEQYF.

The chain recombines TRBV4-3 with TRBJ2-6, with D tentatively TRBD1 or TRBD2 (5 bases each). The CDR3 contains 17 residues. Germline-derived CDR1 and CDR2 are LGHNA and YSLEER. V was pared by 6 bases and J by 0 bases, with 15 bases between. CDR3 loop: CASSQNRGFSGANVLTF. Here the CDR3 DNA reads TGCGCCAGCAGTCAGAACCGGGGCTTCTCTGGGGCCAACGTCCTGACTTTC.

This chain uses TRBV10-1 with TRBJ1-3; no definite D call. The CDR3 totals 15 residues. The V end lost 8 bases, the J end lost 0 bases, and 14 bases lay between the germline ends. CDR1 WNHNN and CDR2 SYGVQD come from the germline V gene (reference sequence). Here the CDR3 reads CASGSADNSGNTIYF. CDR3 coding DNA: TGCGCCAGCGGTTCTGCAGATAACTCTGGAAACACCATATATTTT.

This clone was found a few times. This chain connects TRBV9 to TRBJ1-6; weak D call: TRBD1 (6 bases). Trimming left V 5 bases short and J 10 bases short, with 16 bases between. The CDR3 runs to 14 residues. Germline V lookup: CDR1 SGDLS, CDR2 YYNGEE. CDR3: CASRDREGRSPLHF. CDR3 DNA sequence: TGTGCCAGCAGGGACAGAGAGGGTCGGTCACCCCTCCACTTT.

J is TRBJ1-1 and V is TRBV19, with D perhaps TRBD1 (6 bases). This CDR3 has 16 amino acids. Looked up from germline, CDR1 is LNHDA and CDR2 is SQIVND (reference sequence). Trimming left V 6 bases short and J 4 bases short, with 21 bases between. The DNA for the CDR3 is TGTGCCAGTAGGAGTTACCTACAGGGCGGTGGCACTGAAGCTTTCTTT. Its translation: CASRSYLQGGGTEAFF.

The CDR3 loop reads CASSQDFTRGDAHTDTQYF. The CDR3 DNA is TGTGCCAGCAGCCAAGATTTCACGCGGGGGGACGCCCACACAGATACGCAGTATTTT. The chain recombines TRBV4-2 with TRBJ2-3; 8 nucleotides align to TRBD2. Germline V gene lookup returns CDR1 LGHNA and CDR2 YNFKEQ. This CDR3 spans 19 amino acids. V shed 0 bases, J shed 2 bases, and the junction held 13 bases outside the gene matches.

CDR3 region: CATATSGGAYAGELFF. For the CDR3, the DNA is TGTGCCACCGCGACTAGCGGGGGGGCCTATGCCGGGGAGCTGTTTTTT. The rearrangement uses TRBV19 and TRBJ2-2; 14 bases fit TRBD2. Germline V lookup: CDR1 LNHDA, CDR2 SQIVND (reference sequence). This CDR3 spans 16 amino acids. V shed 10 bases, J shed 6 bases, and the junction held 10 bases outside the gene matches.

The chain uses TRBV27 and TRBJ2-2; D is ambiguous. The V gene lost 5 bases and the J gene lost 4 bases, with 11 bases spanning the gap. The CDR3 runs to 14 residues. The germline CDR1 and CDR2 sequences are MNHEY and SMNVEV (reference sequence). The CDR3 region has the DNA TGTGCCAGCAGTAGCTGGGTGAGCACCGGGGAGCTGTTTTTT. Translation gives CASSSWVSTGELFF.

The CDR3 DNA follows: TGCGCCAGCAGCCAAGAAGGGGGGTACGAGCAGTACTTC. It is translated as CASSQEGGYEQYF. J is TRBJ2-7 and V is TRBV4-3; D may correspond to TRBD1 or TRBD2 (6 bases each). Per the germline V gene, CDR1 is LGHNA and CDR2 is YSLEER. The CDR3 contains 13 residues. Trimming took off 0 bases at V and 4 bases at J, with 7 bases between the two ends.

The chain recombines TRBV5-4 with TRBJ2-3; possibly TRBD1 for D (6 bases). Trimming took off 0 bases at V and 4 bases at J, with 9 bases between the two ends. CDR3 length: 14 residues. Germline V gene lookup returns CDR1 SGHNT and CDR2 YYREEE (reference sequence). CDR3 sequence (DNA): TGTGCCAGCAGCTTGGACAGGGCGGCAGATACGCAGTATTTT. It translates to CASSLDRAADTQYF.

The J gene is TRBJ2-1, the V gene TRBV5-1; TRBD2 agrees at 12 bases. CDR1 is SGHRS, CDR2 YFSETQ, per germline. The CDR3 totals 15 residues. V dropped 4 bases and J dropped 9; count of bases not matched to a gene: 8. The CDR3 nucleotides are TGCGCCAGCAGCATTACTAGCGGGGGGCCGGGTGAGCAGTTCTTC. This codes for CASSITSGGPGEQFF.

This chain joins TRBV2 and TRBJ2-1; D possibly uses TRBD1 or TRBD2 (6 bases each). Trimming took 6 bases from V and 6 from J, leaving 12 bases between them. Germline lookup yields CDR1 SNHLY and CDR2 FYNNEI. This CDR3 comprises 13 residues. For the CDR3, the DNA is TGTGCCAGCAGCCGGGGGCTATTCAATGAGCAGTTCTTC. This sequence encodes CASSRGLFNEQFF. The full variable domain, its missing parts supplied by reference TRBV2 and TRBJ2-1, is EPEVTQTPSHQVTQMGQEVILRCVPISNHLYFYWYRQILGQKVEFLVSFYNNEISEKSEIFDDQFSVERPDGSNFTLKIRSTKLEDSAMYFCASSRGLFNEQFFGPGTRLTVL.

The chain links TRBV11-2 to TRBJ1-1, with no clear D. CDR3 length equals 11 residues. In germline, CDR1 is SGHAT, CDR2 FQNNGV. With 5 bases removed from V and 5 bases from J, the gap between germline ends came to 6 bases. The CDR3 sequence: CASSPQTEAFF. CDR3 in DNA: TGTGCCAGCAGCCCCCAGACTGAAGCTTTCTTT.

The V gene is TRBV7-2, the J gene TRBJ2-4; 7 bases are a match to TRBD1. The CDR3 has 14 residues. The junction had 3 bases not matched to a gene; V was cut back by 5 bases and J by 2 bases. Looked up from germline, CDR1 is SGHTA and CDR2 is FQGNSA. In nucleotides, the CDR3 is TGTGCCAGCAGCCCGACAGGGTCCAAAAACATTCAGTACTTC. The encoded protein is CASSPTGSKNIQYF.

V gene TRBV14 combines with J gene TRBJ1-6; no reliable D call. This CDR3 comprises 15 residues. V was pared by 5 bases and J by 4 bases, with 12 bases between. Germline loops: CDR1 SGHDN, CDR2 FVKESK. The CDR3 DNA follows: TGTGCCAGCAGCGAATTGTCTGGGTATAATTCACCCCTCCACTTT. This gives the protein CASSELSGYNSPLHF.

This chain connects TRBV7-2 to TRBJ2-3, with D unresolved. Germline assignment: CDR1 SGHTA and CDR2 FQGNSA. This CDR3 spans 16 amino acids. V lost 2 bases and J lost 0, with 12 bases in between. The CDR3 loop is CASSLMAHFSTDTQYF. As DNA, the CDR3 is TGTGCCAGCAGCTTAATGGCCCATTTTAGCACAGATACGCAGTATTTT.

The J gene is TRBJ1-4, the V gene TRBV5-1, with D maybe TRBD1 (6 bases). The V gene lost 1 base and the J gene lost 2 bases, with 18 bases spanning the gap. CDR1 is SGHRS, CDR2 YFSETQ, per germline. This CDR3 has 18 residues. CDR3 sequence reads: CASSLSSLSTGTNEKLFF. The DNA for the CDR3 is TGCGCCAGCAGCTTGAGTTCCCTGTCGACAGGTACTAATGAAAAACTGTTTTTT.

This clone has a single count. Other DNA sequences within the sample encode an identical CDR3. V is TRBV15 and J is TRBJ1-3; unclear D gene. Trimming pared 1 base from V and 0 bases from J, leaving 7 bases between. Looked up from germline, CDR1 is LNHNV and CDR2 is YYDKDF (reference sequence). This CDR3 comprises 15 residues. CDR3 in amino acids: CATSRGESSGNTIYF. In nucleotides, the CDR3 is TGTGCCACCAGCAGAGGGGAATCCTCTGGAAACACCATATATTTT.

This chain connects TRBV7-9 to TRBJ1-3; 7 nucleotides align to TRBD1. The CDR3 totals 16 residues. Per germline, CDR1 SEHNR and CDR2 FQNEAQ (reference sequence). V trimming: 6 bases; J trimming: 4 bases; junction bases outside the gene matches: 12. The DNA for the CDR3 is TGTGCCAGCAGACCCTACAGGGGAGCATCCGGAAACACCATATATTTT. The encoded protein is CASRPYRGASGNTIYF.

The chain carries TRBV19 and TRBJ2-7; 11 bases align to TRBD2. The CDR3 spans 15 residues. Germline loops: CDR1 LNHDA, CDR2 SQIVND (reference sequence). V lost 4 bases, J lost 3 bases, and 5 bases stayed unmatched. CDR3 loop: CASSTAGTSGYEQYF. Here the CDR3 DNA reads TGTGCCAGTAGTACCGCCGGGACTAGCGGCTACGAGCAGTACTTC.

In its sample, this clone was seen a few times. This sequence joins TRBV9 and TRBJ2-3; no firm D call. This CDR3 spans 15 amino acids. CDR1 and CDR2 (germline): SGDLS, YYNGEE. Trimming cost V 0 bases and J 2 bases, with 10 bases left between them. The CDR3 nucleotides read TGTGCCAGCAGCGTAGCCTCGGCCTTCACAGATACGCAGTATTTT. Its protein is CASSVASAFTDTQYF.

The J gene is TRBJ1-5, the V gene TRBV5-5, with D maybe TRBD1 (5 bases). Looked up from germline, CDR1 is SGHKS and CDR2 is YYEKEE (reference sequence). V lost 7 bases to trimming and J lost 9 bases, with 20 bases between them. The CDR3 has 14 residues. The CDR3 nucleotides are TGTGCCAGCTCTCGGGACTTGACGCAGGGGCCCCAGCATTTT. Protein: CASSRDLTQGPQHF. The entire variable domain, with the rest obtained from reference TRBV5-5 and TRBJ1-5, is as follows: DAGVTQSPTHLIKTRGQQVTLRCSPISGHKSVSWYQQVLGQGPQFIFQYYEKEERGRGNFPDRFSARQFPNYSSELNVNALLLGDSALYLCASSRDLTQGPQHFGDGTRLSIL.

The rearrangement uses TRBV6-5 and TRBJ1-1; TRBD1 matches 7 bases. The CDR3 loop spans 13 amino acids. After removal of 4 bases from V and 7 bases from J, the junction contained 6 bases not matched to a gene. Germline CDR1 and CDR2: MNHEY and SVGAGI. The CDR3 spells CASSSGTAREAFF. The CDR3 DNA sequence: TGTGCCAGCAGTTCGGGGACAGCCCGTGAAGCTTTCTTT.

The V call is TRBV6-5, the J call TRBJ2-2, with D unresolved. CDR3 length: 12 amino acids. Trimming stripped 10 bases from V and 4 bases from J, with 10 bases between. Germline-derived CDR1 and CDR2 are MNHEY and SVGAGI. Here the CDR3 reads CATSPGTGELFF. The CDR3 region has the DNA TGTGCCACGAGCCCTGGCACCGGGGAGCTGTTTTTT.

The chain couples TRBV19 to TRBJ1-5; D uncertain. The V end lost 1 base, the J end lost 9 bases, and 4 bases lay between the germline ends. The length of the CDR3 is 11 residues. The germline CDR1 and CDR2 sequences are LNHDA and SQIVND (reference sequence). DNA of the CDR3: TGTGCCAGTAGTATAGGGGGGCCCCAGCATTTT. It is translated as CASSIGGPQHF. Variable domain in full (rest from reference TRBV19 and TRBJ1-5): DGGITQSPKYLFRKEGQNVTLSCEQNLNHDAMYWYRQDPGQGLRLIYYSQIVNDFQKGDIAEGYSVSREKKESFPLTVTSAQKNPTAFYLCASSIGGPQHFGDGTRLSIL.